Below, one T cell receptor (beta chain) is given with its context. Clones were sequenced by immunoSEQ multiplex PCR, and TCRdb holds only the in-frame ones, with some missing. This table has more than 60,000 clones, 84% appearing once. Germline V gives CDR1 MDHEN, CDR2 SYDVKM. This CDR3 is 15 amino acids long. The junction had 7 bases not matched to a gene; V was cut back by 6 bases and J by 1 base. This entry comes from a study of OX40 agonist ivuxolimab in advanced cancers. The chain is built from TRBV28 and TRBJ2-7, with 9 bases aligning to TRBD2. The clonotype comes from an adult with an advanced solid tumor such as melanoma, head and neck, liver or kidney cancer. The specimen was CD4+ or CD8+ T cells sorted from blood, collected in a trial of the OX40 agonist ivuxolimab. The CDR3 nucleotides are TGTGCCAGCAGCCGACTGAGCGGGGGGTCCTACGAGCAGTACTTC. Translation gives CASSRLSGGSYEQYF. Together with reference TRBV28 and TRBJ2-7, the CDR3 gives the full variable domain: DVKVTQSSRYLVKRTGEKVFLECVQDMDHENMFWYRQDPGLGLRLIYFSYDVKMKEKGDIPEGYSVSREKKERFSLILESASTNQTSMYLCASSRLSGGSYEQYFGPGTRLTVT.